The 28 T cell receptor beta chains given below trace back to one sample, sequenced in a study of cytotoxic CD8 clonotypes in ibrutinib-treated CLL. TCRdb's table, derived via immunoSEQ multiplex PCR, lists solely in-frame clones and lacks some. The sample yields 250,000 to 350,000 clones, approximately 76% seen once. The specimen was PBMCs, collected at disease progression, from a patient treated with ibrutinib. The receptors were gathered from a human donor with chronic lymphocytic leukemia.

The CDR3 nucleotides read TGTGCCAGCAGCGTAGATCAGTTTAGCTCCTACGAGCAGTACTTC. Protein: CASSVDQFSSYEQYF. V is TRBV9 and J is TRBJ2-7; D gene ambiguous. CDR3 length: 15 amino acids. The germline V gene encodes CDR1 SGDLS and CDR2 YYNGEE. Trimming shortened V by 0 bases and J by 0 bases, and 10 bases separated the two germline ends.

V and J are TRBV10-2 and TRBJ1-1; 7 nucleotides match TRBD1. Trimming removed 6 bases from V and 3 bases from J; junction bases left unmatched: 7. The CDR3 has 14 amino acids. From germline, CDR1 is WSHSY and CDR2 SAAADI. CDR3 residues: CASRRQGLHTEAFF. The CDR3 DNA follows: TGCGCCAGCAGGAGACAGGGTTTACACACTGAAGCTTTCTTT.

The rearrangement joins TRBV28 to TRBJ2-7, with D perhaps TRBD1 (5 bases). The CDR3 has 14 amino acids. Per germline, CDR1 MDHEN and CDR2 SYDVKM. With 2 bases removed from V and 2 bases from J, the gap between germline ends came to 10 bases. This CDR3 reads CASSLELRAYEQYF. CDR3 nucleotides: TGTGCCAGCAGTTTAGAGCTCAGGGCCTACGAGCAGTACTTC.

The chain carries TRBV28 and TRBJ1-2; 7 nucleotides match TRBD1. Unmatched junction bases numbered 14, after V lost 4 bases and J lost 6 bases. Germline V gene data show CDR1 as MDHEN and CDR2 as SYDVKM. The CDR3 is made up of 16 amino acids. This CDR3 is CASSSPGQDKRNGYTF. The DNA of the CDR3 is TGTGCCAGCAGTTCCCCAGGACAGGACAAGCGAAATGGCTACACCTTC.

Of note for this clone: The sample carries other DNA sequences with the same CDR3. The chain is built from TRBV9 and TRBJ2-3; D may be TRBD1 (5 bases). The V and J ends lost 0 bases and 0 bases respectively, with 5 bases between them. Germline values: CDR1 SGDLS, CDR2 YYNGEE. The CDR3 is 14 residues long. For the CDR3, the DNA is TGTGCCAGCAGCGTAGAGGGGAGCACAGATACGCAGTATTTT. It codes for CASSVEGSTDTQYF. Filled out from reference TRBV9 and TRBJ2-3, the complete variable domain reads DSGVTQTPKHLITATGQRVTLRCSPRSGDLSVYWYQQSLDQGLQFLIQYYNGEERAKGNILERFSAQQFPDLHSELNLSSLELGDSALYFCASSVEGSTDTQYFGPGTRLTVL.

This chain joins TRBV29-1 and TRBJ1-2, with 8 bases identical to TRBD1. The V gene end was trimmed by 7 bases and the J gene end by 8 bases; junction bases not matched to a gene: 6. The CDR3 runs 11 residues. Germline V lookup: CDR1 SQVTM, CDR2 ANQGSEA. The CDR3 DNA sequence: TGCAGCGCTGGACAGGGCGGAGGCTACACCTTC. Translating it yields CSAGQGGGYTF.

This CDR3 reads CASSPFFAKAGELFF. The CDR3 DNA reads TGTGCCAGCTCACCATTCTTCGCTAAGGCCGGGGAGCTGTTTTTT. This chain joins TRBV18 and TRBJ2-2; D not resolved. The CDR3 consists of 15 residues. V dropped 2 bases and J dropped 6 bases, with 13 bases sitting between them. Germline assignment: CDR1 KGHSH and CDR2 LQKENI.

The rearrangement uses TRBV10-3 and TRBJ2-1; TRBD1 aligns across 7 bases. V lost 11 bases and J lost 0; bases outside the gene matches: 4. CDR1 is ENHRY, CDR2 SYGVKD, per germline. The CDR3 has 13 residues. CDR3 nucleotide sequence: TGTGCCGCGACAGGGAGCTCCTACAATGAGCAGTTCTTC. This gives the protein CAATGSSYNEQFF.

This clone was counted a few times. V gene TRBV28 combines with J gene TRBJ2-5, with 10 bases fitting TRBD2. CDR1 is MDHEN, CDR2 SYDVKM, per germline. The CDR3 spans 13 residues. The junction had 2 bases not matched to a gene; V was cut back by 5 bases and J by 5 bases. CDR3: CASSELAGETQYF. The CDR3 DNA follows: TGTGCCAGCAGTGAACTAGCGGGGGAGACCCAGTACTTC.

V is TRBV10-3 and J is TRBJ2-5; a possible D gene is TRBD2 (7 bases). Germline assignment: CDR1 ENHRY and CDR2 SYGVKD. The CDR3 extends over 16 amino acids. Trimming removed 2 bases from V and 5 bases from J, with 18 bases in between. The CDR3 nucleotides are TGTGCCATCAGTGAGAGGGGGGGGGCCCAGATGGAGACCCAGTACTTC. Its translation is CAISERGGAQMETQYF.

The chain is built from TRBV2 and TRBJ2-1; the D gene is possibly TRBD2 (6 bases). Germline loops: CDR1 SNHLY, CDR2 FYNNEI. Between the trimmed V and J ends, which lost 5 bases and 3 bases, there was a span of 14 bases. This CDR3 has 15 amino acids. CDR3 residues: CASSLSGPHYNEQFF. The CDR3 nucleotides read TGTGCCAGCAGTCTCAGCGGGCCCCACTACAATGAGCAGTTCTTC.

The chain combines TRBV5-6 with TRBJ1-2; a weak D match, TRBD1 (5 bases). The CDR3 has 14 residues. CDR1 and CDR2 (germline): SGHDT, YYEEEE. Trimming took off 4 bases at V and 4 bases at J, with 14 bases between the two ends. For the CDR3, the DNA is TGTGCCAGCAGCCTGGGGGGTGTCGGCTATGGCTACACCTTC. This codes for CASSLGGVGYGYTF.

CDR3 coding DNA: TGTGCCAGCAGCCACCTCGGACAGGGGCGAAATGAAAAACTGTTTTTT. It codes for CASSHLGQGRNEKLFF. The V gene is TRBV9, the J gene TRBJ1-4; 9 bases align to TRBD1. J was trimmed by 5 bases and V by 4 bases; bases with no gene match: 9. Germline V gene data show CDR1 as SGDLS and CDR2 as YYNGEE. This CDR3 is 16 amino acids long.

The chain joins TRBV5-1 to TRBJ1-2, with 10 nucleotides matching TRBD1. The trim removed 4 bases at V and 7 bases at J, leaving 10 bases unmatched. The germline V gene encodes CDR1 SGHRS and CDR2 YFSETQ. CDR3 length: 15 amino acids. CDR3 in DNA: TGCGCCAGCAGCGGGGGACAGGGGCTGGTCCTTGGCTACACCTTC. Translating it yields CASSGGQGLVLGYTF. Drawing the rest from reference TRBV5-1 and TRBJ1-2, the complete variable domain is KAGVTQTPRYLIKTRGQQVTLSCSPISGHRSVSWYQQTPGQGLQFLFEYFSETQRNKGNFPGRFSGRQFSNSRSEMNVSTLELGDSALYLCASSGGQGLVLGYTFGSGTRLTVV.

V is TRBV5-1 and J is TRBJ2-5; D unresolved. Trimming pared 5 bases from V and 2 bases from J, leaving 4 bases between. CDR1 SGHRS and CDR2 YFSETQ come from the germline V gene. The CDR3 is made up of 11 amino acids. Written as DNA, the CDR3 is TGCGCCAGCAGTCGGCAAGAGACCCAGTACTTC. Translating it yields CASSRQETQYF.

Written as DNA, the CDR3 is TGCGCCAGCAGCTTGGATGGGGGCTCACCCCTCCACTTT. It specifies CASSLDGGSPLHF. The chain combines TRBV5-1 with TRBJ1-6; D is possibly TRBD1 (6 bases). Germline CDR1 reads SGHRS; CDR2 reads YFSETQ. The CDR3 covers 13 residues. Trimming cost V 0 bases and J 10 bases, with 8 bases left between them.

The genes are TRBV7-9 and TRBJ2-1, with D perhaps TRBD2 (7 bases). Trimming removed 2 bases at V and 9 bases at J, with 17 bases between. Germline CDR1 reads SEHNR; CDR2 reads FQNEAQ (reference sequence). This CDR3 has 15 amino acids. The CDR3, as DNA: TGTGCCAGCAGCTTACGGGGGGCGACTCGAGGTGAGCAGTTCTTC. This codes for CASSLRGATRGEQFF.

The rearrangement links TRBV5-1 to TRBJ1-2, with D possibly matching TRBD1 (6 bases). Trimming pared 6 bases from V and 2 bases from J, leaving 14 bases between. Germline loops: CDR1 SGHRS, CDR2 YFSETQ. CDR3 length: 14 residues. The CDR3 nucleotides are TGCGCCAGCAAGGGAGGACAGACCAACTATGGCTACACCTTC. The encoded protein is CASKGGQTNYGYTF.

The gene calls are TRBV5-1 and TRBJ2-1, with TRBD2 matching over 10 bases. With V trimmed by 2 bases and J by 7 bases, 6 bases remained unmatched. From germline, CDR1 is SGHRS and CDR2 YFSETQ. The CDR3 has 15 residues. The CDR3 here is CASSLWTSGANEQFF. The DNA for the CDR3 is TGCGCCAGCAGCTTATGGACTAGCGGAGCTAATGAGCAGTTCTTC.

This CDR3 reads CASSPRAYEQYF. The CDR3 nucleotides are TGTGCCAGCAGTCCACGAGCCTACGAGCAGTACTTC. The chain employs TRBV11-2 and TRBJ2-7, with D unresolved. The V end lost 6 bases, the J end lost 2 bases, and 8 bases lay between the germline ends. The CDR3 covers 12 residues. From germline, CDR1 is SGHAT and CDR2 FQNNGV.

This rearrangement joins TRBV7-2 to TRBJ2-5; D might be TRBD2 (6 bases). Germline V lookup: CDR1 SGHTA, CDR2 FQGNSA. Trimming took 1 base from V and 5 from J, leaving 14 bases between them. The CDR3 has 15 residues. For the CDR3, the DNA is TGTGCCAGCAGCTTAGAGGGTGGGGCGGGGGAGACCCAGTACTTC. Translating gives CASSLEGGAGETQYF. Filled out from reference TRBV7-2 and TRBJ2-5, the complete variable domain reads GAGVSQSPSNKVTEKGKDVELRCDPISGHTALYWYRQSLGQGLEFLIYFQGNSAPDKSGLPSDRFSAERTGGSVSTLTIQRTQQEDSAVYLCASSLEGGAGETQYFGPGTRLLVL.

The chain uses TRBV9 and TRBJ2-1; 7 bases match TRBD2. Germline values: CDR1 SGDLS, CDR2 YYNGEE. The V and J ends lost 6 bases and 4 bases, in that order; junction bases with no gene match: 10. There are 15 residues in the CDR3. The DNA of the CDR3 is TGTGCCAGCACCCCTCGGGACTACCCATACAATGAGCAGTTCTTC. This encodes CASTPRDYPYNEQFF.

The rearrangement uses TRBV11-3 and TRBJ2-1; D ambiguous. CDR3 length: 11 residues. Deletions cut 8 bases from V and 4 bases from J, with 6 bases between. Germline V gives CDR1 SGHNT, CDR2 YENEEA. The CDR3 spells CASGDYNEQFF. The CDR3 DNA sequence: TGTGCCAGCGGGGATTACAATGAGCAGTTCTTC.

V is TRBV6-5 and J is TRBJ2-5, with D uncertain. Looked up from germline, CDR1 is MNHEY and CDR2 is SVGAGI. This CDR3 has 11 residues. Trimming removed 6 bases at V and 5 bases at J, with 7 bases between. The CDR3, as DNA: TGTGCCAGCAGAACCCGGGAGACCCAGTACTTC. This sequence encodes CASRTRETQYF.

The CDR3 DNA reads as TGTGCCAGTAGTCTTAGACTAGCGGGGGTCCCCACCGGGGAGCTGTTTTTT. Amino acid sequence: CASSLRLAGVPTGELFF. The chain links TRBV19 to TRBJ2-2; 12 nucleotides align to TRBD2. The CDR3 is made up of 17 amino acids. The germline V gene encodes CDR1 LNHDA and CDR2 SQIVND (reference sequence). J lost 4 bases, V lost 5 bases, and 8 bases had no gene match.

This clone came up a few times. The CDR3 sequence: CASSPRDRGPGELFF. The CDR3 bases are TGCGCCAGCAGCCCCCGGGACAGGGGGCCCGGGGAGCTGTTTTTT. The chain carries TRBV5-1 and TRBJ2-2; 12 bases match TRBD1. CDR3 length: 15 amino acids. V lost 4 bases to trimming and J lost 6 bases; unmatched junction nucleotides: 4. Germline CDR1 and CDR2: SGHRS and YFSETQ. Looking up the rest from reference TRBV5-1 and TRBJ2-2 gives the full variable domain: KAGVTQTPRYLIKTRGQQVTLSCSPISGHRSVSWYQQTPGQGLQFLFEYFSETQRNKGNFPGRFSGRQFSNSRSEMNVSTLELGDSALYLCASSPRDRGPGELFFGEGSRLTVL.

CDR3 nucleotide sequence: TGTGCCAGCAGCTTGGTTACCACCGTACCAATCTACGAGCAGTACTTC. Translated, it gives CASSLVTTVPIYEQYF. This sequence joins TRBV5-6 and TRBJ2-7, with unresolved D. Trimming shortened V by 0 bases and J by 3 bases, and 16 bases separated the two germline ends. The CDR3 extends over 16 amino acids. Germline V lookup: CDR1 SGHDT, CDR2 YYEEEE.

The chain joins TRBV27 to TRBJ1-1; D is uncertain. This CDR3 is 15 amino acids long. V was cut by 5 bases and J by 3 bases, with 16 bases left in between. The germline gives CDR1 MNHEY, CDR2 SMNVEV (reference sequence). The CDR3 loop is CASSPRGGRHTEAFF. In DNA, the CDR3 is TGTGCCAGCAGTCCCCGGGGAGGGCGCCACACTGAAGCTTTCTTT.